The 25 T cell receptor beta chains given below trace back to one sample, sequenced in a study of control samples from healthy donors and cancer patients. Repertoires were generated with immunoSEQ multiplex PCR, while TCRdb's copy carries only in-frame clones and drops some. This sample carries 150,000 to 200,000 clones, just over 90% of them seen once, and the ten largest clones take 1.4%. Sequenced material: blood. The receptors shown here come from a man aged 25 to 40 in good health.

This clone has a single count. The CDR3 reads CASNLQGAVNQPQHF. The CDR3 region has the DNA TGTGCCAGCAACCTACAGGGGGCTGTCAATCAGCCCCAGCATTTT. This chain links TRBV6-5 with TRBJ1-5; TRBD1 matches at 9 bases. Germline lookup yields CDR1 MNHEY and CDR2 SVGAGI. CDR3 length equals 15 residues. V lost 7 bases and J lost 3; bases outside the gene matches: 7.

This chain uses TRBV27 with TRBJ1-1, with 7 bases that match TRBD1. There are 14 residues in the CDR3. Looked up from germline, CDR1 is MNHEY and CDR2 is SMNVEV (reference sequence). V gave up 3 bases and J gave up 1 base; unmatched junction bases: 2. CDR3 bases: TGTGCCAGCAGTTTCGACAGGGCGAACACTGAAGCTTTCTTT. It yields the protein CASSFDRANTEAFF.

This clone was counted a single time. This rearrangement joins TRBV19 to TRBJ1-3, with 7 positions matching TRBD1. The CDR3 length is 14 residues. Germline V gene sequence: CDR1 LNHDA, CDR2 SQIVND (reference sequence). V trimming: 6 bases; J trimming: 0 bases; junction bases outside the gene matches: 2. CDR3 protein: CASRTGSSGNTIYF. The CDR3 DNA reads as TGTGCCAGTAGGACAGGGTCCTCTGGAAACACCATATATTTT.

A few counts support this clone. The chain carries TRBV6-6 and TRBJ2-1, with 7 bases matching TRBD1. V was pared by 5 bases and J by 0 bases, with 4 bases of the junction left unmatched. The length of the CDR3 is 15 residues. Germline loops: CDR1 MNHNY, CDR2 SVGAGI (reference sequence). CDR3 sequence: CASSLDRVSYNEQFF. The CDR3 region has the DNA TGTGCCAGCAGTCTAGACAGGGTCTCCTACAATGAGCAGTTCTTC.

The chain links TRBV30 to TRBJ2-7; 12 bases line up with TRBD1. Germline V lookup: CDR1 GTSNPN, CDR2 SVGIG (reference sequence). The CDR3 consists of 13 residues. The V and J ends lost 5 bases and 6 bases, in that order; junction bases with no gene match: 5. Written as DNA, the CDR3 is TGTGCCTGGGGGGGACAGGGGGCGTTCGAGCAGTACTTC. Protein sequence: CAWGGQGAFEQYF.

The chain has TRBV11-2 and TRBJ1-4; D unresolved. Trimming cost V 0 bases and J 13 bases, with 9 bases left between them. The V gene's germline CDR1 is SGHAT and CDR2 FQNNGV. The CDR3 spans 12 residues. This CDR3 is CASSLDGLGLFF. The DNA of the CDR3 is TGTGCCAGCAGCTTAGATGGTCTAGGACTGTTTTTT.

The chain recombines TRBV5-1 with TRBJ1-4, with a tentative D call TRBD1 (6 bases). Per the germline V gene, CDR1 is SGHRS and CDR2 is YFSETQ. V was clipped by 0 bases and J by 3 bases, with 9 bases between them. There are 15 residues in the CDR3. The CDR3: CASSLVTGSNEKLFF. Written as DNA, the CDR3 is TGCGCCAGCAGCTTGGTGACAGGTTCTAATGAAAAACTGTTTTTT.

V is TRBV11-2 and J is TRBJ2-7, with 8 bases lining up with TRBD2. The CDR3 runs 16 residues. The V gene's germline CDR1 is SGHAT and CDR2 FQNNGV. V gave up 1 base and J gave up 4 bases; unmatched junction bases: 9. DNA of the CDR3: TGTGCCAGCAGCTTAGCTCTGTTAGCGGGACGTTACGAGCAGTACTTC. Its translation: CASSLALLAGRYEQYF.

Regarding this clone: In the same sample, other DNA sequences code for this CDR3. This sequence joins TRBV12-3 or TRBV12-4 and TRBJ1-1, with D unclear. V lost 3 bases and J lost 4, with 9 bases in between. The CDR3 covers 13 residues. As DNA, the CDR3 is TGTGCCAGCAGTTTGGGTCCGGCCACTGAAGCTTTCTTT. It encodes CASSLGPATEAFF.

The rearrangement uses TRBV2 and TRBJ2-5; a weak D match, TRBD2 (5 bases). Deletions cut 5 bases from V and 3 bases from J, with 22 bases between. CDR1 SNHLY and CDR2 FYNNEI come from the germline V gene. CDR3 length: 17 residues. The CDR3 is CASSKPSGIAQKETQYF. The CDR3 DNA reads TGTGCCAGCAGTAAACCCAGTGGAATAGCGCAAAAAGAGACCCAGTACTTC. The whole variable domain, filled in from reference TRBV2 and TRBJ2-5, reads EPEVTQTPSHQVTQMGQEVILRCVPISNHLYFYWYRQILGQKVEFLVSFYNNEISEKSEIFDDQFSVERPDGSNFTLKIRSTKLEDSAMYFCASSKPSGIAQKETQYFGPGTRLLVL.

With respect to this clone: A junction boundary mismatches the germline segment, possibly from a read error. V and J are TRBV3-1 (or the pseudogene TRBV3-2) and TRBJ2-3; D uncertain. Germline V gives CDR1 LGHDT, CDR2 YNNKEL (reference sequence). The CDR3 is 12 residues long. The CDR3 nucleotides read TGTGCCAGCAGCCAAGTCCCAGAGGAGATACATTTT. Translating gives CASSQVPEEIHF.

This clone was seen a single time. V usage is TRBV9 and J usage is TRBJ2-1; D is ambiguous. The CDR3 is 15 amino acids. Germline V gene sequence: CDR1 SGDLS, CDR2 YYNGEE. V dropped 2 bases and J dropped 8 bases, with 17 bases sitting between them. In nucleotides, the CDR3 is TGTGCCAGCAGCGTTCTTGGTAGTCGGAACGATGAGCAGTTCTTC. It encodes CASSVLGSRNDEQFF. Variable domain in full (rest from reference TRBV9 and TRBJ2-1): DSGVTQTPKHLITATGQRVTLRCSPRSGDLSVYWYQQSLDQGLQFLIQYYNGEERAKGNILERFSAQQFPDLHSELNLSSLELGDSALYFCASSVLGSRNDEQFFGPGTRLTVL.

The chain combines TRBV19 with TRBJ1-1; D may be TRBD1 (5 bases). V was cut by 3 bases and J by 3 bases, with 11 bases left in between. The CDR3 runs 14 residues. Germline CDR1 and CDR2: LNHDA and SQIVND (reference sequence). CDR3 residues: CASSMRQSHTEAFF. The CDR3 DNA reads TGTGCCAGTAGTATGAGACAGTCGCACACTGAAGCTTTCTTT.

The CDR3 region is CASSEGSGNTEAFF. The CDR3 DNA reads as TGTGCCAGTAGTGAAGGTTCGGGGAACACTGAAGCTTTCTTT. V and J are TRBV19 and TRBJ1-1; D call uncertain. CDR3 size: 14 residues. Germline V gives CDR1 LNHDA, CDR2 SQIVND (reference sequence). The germline V and J ends were trimmed by 5 bases and 1 base, with 11 bases remaining between them.

This clone showed up just a few times. The gene calls are TRBV30 and TRBJ2-7; 8 bases line up with TRBD2. The CDR3 has 13 residues. From germline, CDR1 is GTSNPN and CDR2 SVGIG (reference sequence). After removal of 5 bases from V and 0 bases from J, the junction contained 3 bases not matched to a gene. CDR3 residues: CAWERGPSYEQYF. The CDR3 nucleotides read TGTGCCTGGGAGCGGGGGCCCTCCTACGAGCAGTACTTC.

V usage is TRBV6-6 and J usage is TRBJ1-2; D perhaps matches TRBD1 (5 bases). Germline CDR1 is MNHNY and CDR2 is SVGAGI (reference sequence). The CDR3 contains 11 residues. Trimming cost V 10 bases and J 3 bases, with 9 bases left between them. CDR3 region: CATGRDYGYTF. In DNA form, the CDR3 reads TGTGCCACAGGCAGGGACTATGGCTACACCTTC.

V usage is TRBV7-2 and J usage is TRBJ2-2; 8 bases map to TRBD1. Germline V gives CDR1 SGHTA, CDR2 FQGNSA. J was trimmed by 6 bases and V by 1 base; bases with no gene match: 10. CDR3 length equals 17 residues. CDR3 residues: CASSLGGQGTYPGELFF. In DNA, the CDR3 is TGTGCCAGCAGCTTAGGAGGACAGGGAACCTACCCCGGGGAGCTGTTTTTT.

This rearrangement joins TRBV24-1 to TRBJ1-4; D might be TRBD1 (5 bases). This CDR3 comprises 15 residues. Germline V gene data show CDR1 as KGHDR and CDR2 as SFDVKD. Trimming took 7 bases from V and 3 from J, leaving 14 bases between them. This chain's CDR3 is CATSEGLVANEKLFF. CDR3 sequence (DNA): TGTGCCACCAGCGAGGGGTTAGTGGCTAATGAAAAACTGTTTTTT.

The V call is TRBV7-6, the J call TRBJ2-1; D unresolved. The CDR3 is 16 amino acids. CDR1 SGHVS and CDR2 FNYEAQ come from the germline V gene. V was clipped by 1 base and J by 5 bases, with 15 bases between them. The CDR3 loop is CASSLGPSVFHNEQFF. The CDR3 coding sequence is TGTGCCAGCAGCTTAGGGCCAAGTGTTTTCCACAATGAGCAGTTCTTC.

The CDR3 nucleotides are TGTGCCAGCACCCTGGGACTAGCGGTGAATGAGCAGTTCTTC. Its translation is CASTLGLAVNEQFF. The rearrangement uses TRBV3-1 (or the pseudogene TRBV3-2) and TRBJ2-1; 11 bases align to TRBD2. The CDR3 contains 14 residues. Germline CDR1 LGHDT, CDR2 YNNKEL (reference sequence). V gave up 7 bases and J gave up 7 bases; unmatched junction bases: 6.

V is TRBV7-2 and J is TRBJ1-2; D is ambiguous. The CDR3 has 11 amino acids. Germline lookup yields CDR1 SGHTA and CDR2 FQGNSA. The V and J ends lost 3 bases and 5 bases respectively, with 4 bases between them. For the CDR3, the DNA is TGTGCCAGCAGCTTGATGTATGGCTACACCTTC. Translation: CASSLMYGYTF.

This clone was detected once. The gene calls are TRBV27 and TRBJ1-6; D ambiguous. CDR3 length: 17 residues. The V end lost 3 bases, the J end lost 1 base, and 13 bases lay between the germline ends. Germline V lookup: CDR1 MNHEY, CDR2 SMNVEV (reference sequence). CDR3 bases: TGTGCCAGCAGTTTTTTATCGCCGGGTTCCTATAATTCACCCCTCCACTTT. Translated, it gives CASSFLSPGSYNSPLHF.

The V and J genes are TRBV7-3 and TRBJ2-3; 15 bases map to TRBD2. In germline, CDR1 is SGHTA, CDR2 FQGTGA. The V gene end was trimmed by 4 bases and the J gene end by 4 bases; junction bases not matched to a gene: 3. This CDR3 comprises 16 residues. Here the CDR3 reads CASSYGLAGGPDTQYF. CDR3 in DNA: TGTGCCAGCAGCTACGGACTAGCGGGAGGGCCAGATACGCAGTATTTT.

The rearrangement joins TRBV24-1 to TRBJ2-6; D gene unclear. V lost 4 bases and J lost 3, with 9 bases in between. The CDR3 has 15 amino acids. Germline V lookup: CDR1 KGHDR, CDR2 SFDVKD. CDR3 sequence (DNA): TGTGCCACCAGTGAAGTGGGTGGTGGGGCCAACGTCCTGACTTTC. Translated, it gives CATSEVGGGANVLTF.

The V call is TRBV2, the J call TRBJ1-3; D ambiguous. This CDR3 comprises 14 residues. The germline V gene encodes CDR1 SNHLY and CDR2 FYNNEI. Trimming took off 2 bases at V and 2 bases at J, with 7 bases between the two ends. CDR3: CASSEWRAGNTIYF. CDR3 coding DNA: TGTGCCAGCAGTGAATGGCGGGCTGGAAACACCATATATTTT. Based on the CDR3 plus reference TRBV2 and TRBJ1-3, the full variable domain is EPEVTQTPSHQVTQMGQEVILRCVPISNHLYFYWYRQILGQKVEFLVSFYNNEISEKSEIFDDQFSVERPDGSNFTLKIRSTKLEDSAMYFCASSEWRAGNTIYFGEGSWLTVV.